These T cell receptor beta chains were read from a single sample in a study of breast tumors, draining lymph nodes, adjacent tissues. TCRdb re-derived calls from the multiplex PCR reads in MiXCR, one entry per CDR3 protein. This sample yields approximately 150,000 distinct CDR3 sequences, of which over 25% are seen a single time; under 2.5% belongs to the top ten. The sample was axillary lymph node tissue. These receptors came from a female donor with breast cancer. Some clones in this sample may be carry-over from other donors' samples. The CDR3 runs from the conserved cysteine through the conserved F or W. A D gene is named only where the DNA matches it firmly. Expanded clones get a size class; other rows say once, few or many, or leave the size out.

size: many; J: TRBJ1-6; V: TRBV20-1; D: .; CDR3: CSARDLRAGNSPLHF; DNA: TGCAGTGCTAGAGATCTCCGGGCAGGCAATTCACCCCTCCACTTT
size: many; J: TRBJ2-7; V: TRBV6-5; D: .; CDR3: CASSHDAGSDYEQYF; DNA: TGTGCCAGCAGTCACGATGCAGGGTCGGACTACGAGCAGTACTTC
size: many; J: TRBJ1-5; V: TRBV2; D: .; CDR3: CASTTAIGGNQPQHF; DNA: TGTGCCAGCACCACTGCGATTGGGGGCAATCAGCCCCAGCATTTT
size: .; J: TRBJ2-3; V: TRBV6-2/TRBV6-3; D: TRBD1; CDR3: CASSATGETDTQYF; DNA: TGTGCCAGCAGTGCGACAGGGGAAACAGATACGCAGTATTTT
size: many; J: TRBJ1-3; V: TRBV9; D: .; CDR3: CASSVAMGNTIYF; DNA: TGTGCCAGCAGCGTAGCGATGGGAAACACCATATATTTT
size: many; J: TRBJ2-3; V: TRBV3-1; D: TRBD1; CDR3: CASSQHRGRSDTQYF; DNA: TGTGCCAGCAGCCAGCACAGGGGGCGGTCAGATACGCAGTATTTT
size: .; J: TRBJ1-6; V: TRBV7-2; D: TRBD1; CDR3: CASSGTGGFGGWHSPLHF; DNA: TGTGCCAGCAGCGGGACAGGGGGCTTCGGCGGTTGGCATTCACCCCTCCACTTT
size: many; J: TRBJ1-2; V: TRBV6-5; D: .; CDR3: CASSYDGYYGYTF; DNA: TGTGCCAGCAGTTACGACGGATACTATGGCTACACCTTC
size: many; J: TRBJ2-2; V: TRBV28; D: TRBD2; CDR3: CASRGTSGSNTGELFF; DNA: TGTGCCAGCAGGGGGACTAGCGGTTCGAACACCGGGGAGCTGTTTTTT
size: .; J: TRBJ1-1; V: TRBV7-2; D: .; CDR3: CASSLGRLNTEAFF; DNA: TGTGCCAGCAGCTTAGGACGGCTGAACACTGAAGCTTTCTTT
size: .; J: TRBJ2-3; V: TRBV7-9; D: .; CDR3: CASGTDTQYF; DNA: TGTGCCAGCGGCACAGATACGCAGTATTTT
size: few; J: TRBJ2-5; V: TRBV18; D: TRBD2; CDR3: CASSPRVLAGKETQYF; DNA: TGTGCCAGCTCACCTCGGGTCCTAGCGGGGAAAGAGACCCAGTACTTC
size: many; J: TRBJ1-5; V: TRBV6-1; D: .; CDR3: CASRDYLGNQPQHF; DNA: TGTGCCAGCAGGGATTATTTGGGCAATCAGCCCCAGCATTTT
size: .; J: TRBJ1-4; V: TRBV20-1; D: TRBD1; CDR3: CSAPGGDEKLFF; DNA: TGCAGTGCTCCAGGGGGCGATGAAAAACTGTTTTTT
size: many; J: TRBJ1-2; V: TRBV6-1; D: .; CDR3: CASRETATNYGYTF; DNA: TGTGCCAGCAGGGAGACAGCTACTAACTATGGCTACACCTTC
size: many; J: TRBJ1-5; V: TRBV6-6; D: .; CDR3: CASTKLQVGYQPQHF; DNA: TGTGCCAGCACCAAGTTACAGGTCGGTTATCAGCCCCAGCATTTT
size: many; J: TRBJ2-5; V: TRBV5-5; D: TRBD2; CDR3: CASSGGETSGVETQYF; DNA: TGTGCCAGCAGCGGGGGGGAGACTAGCGGGGTCGAGACCCAGTACTTC
size: few; J: TRBJ2-4; V: TRBV10-3; D: TRBD1; CDR3: CAISVGQGAKNIQYF; DNA: TGTGCCATCAGTGTGGGACAGGGGGCCAAAAACATTCAGTACTTC
size: many; J: TRBJ2-3; V: TRBV5-8; D: .; CDR3: CASSLTDTQYF; DNA: TGTGCCAGCAGCCTCACAGATACGCAGTATTTT
size: many; J: TRBJ2-6; V: TRBV7-9; D: .; CDR3: CASSLARSGANVLTF; DNA: TGTGCCAGCAGCTTAGCTAGGTCTGGGGCCAACGTCCTGACTTTC
size: many; J: TRBJ1-2; V: TRBV5-4; D: TRBD1; CDR3: CASSFSLAGQSNYGYTF; DNA: TGTGCCAGCAGCTTTTCTCTTGCGGGACAGTCTAACTATGGCTACACCTTC
size: many; J: TRBJ1-1; V: TRBV7-9; D: .; CDR3: CASSPEGGKAFF; DNA: TGTGCCAGCAGCCCGGAGGGGGGGAAAGCTTTCTTT
size: .; J: TRBJ2-2; V: TRBV29-1; D: .; CDR3: CSALRGSGAAGELFF; DNA: TGCAGCGCCCTCAGGGGGAGCGGGGCCGCCGGGGAGCTGTTTTTT
size: many; J: TRBJ2-5; V: TRBV19; D: TRBD2; CDR3: CASSIWSGGQQETQYF; DNA: TGTGCCAGTAGTATATGGAGCGGGGGGCAACAAGAGACCCAGTACTTC
size: .; J: TRBJ2-2; V: TRBV24-1; D: TRBD1; CDR3: CATSDPRQGRTGELFF; DNA: TGTGCCACCAGTGACCCCAGACAGGGGAGGACCGGGGAGCTGTTTTTT
size: .; J: TRBJ1-1; V: TRBV9; D: .; CDR3: CASSQYFGPEDTEAFF; DNA: TGTGCCAGCAGCCAGTATTTCGGTCCCGAGGACACTGAAGCTTTCTTT
size: .; J: TRBJ1-1; V: TRBV7-9; D: .; CDR3: CASTHGGVPTEAFF; DNA: TGTGCCAGCACCCATGGGGGGGTCCCCACTGAAGCTTTCTTT